This TCR beta chain was captured by sequencing in a study of blood T cell repertoires in COVID-19. Study overall: Acute-phase and convalescent COVID-19 samples originated in the United States, Italy and Spain. Sources were T cells, B-cell-depleted T cells, or PBMCs; the material itself was cDNA or gDNA.

Authors' methods: Estimation of nucleated cell counts relied on the amplification of reference gene primers. Assay: immunoSEQ multiplex PCR; the TCRdb copy retains only in-frame clones and omits some. V, J and clone size reflect that table, while D and trimming were determined from the DNA. The sample has over 150,000 clones; about 88% are singletons. This CDR3 spans 13 amino acids. Germline V gene sequence: CDR1 MDHEN, CDR2 SYDVKM. Trimming cost V 2 bases and J 9 bases, with 11 bases left between them. The chain is built from TRBV28 and TRBJ1-5; D is uncertain. The receptor was derived from a man aged 40-49 years with active or convalescent COVID-19. Specimen: peripheral blood. In DNA, the CDR3 is TGTGCCAGCAGTTTAACTGACATTCGGCCCCAGCATTTT. It is translated as CASSLTDIRPQHF.